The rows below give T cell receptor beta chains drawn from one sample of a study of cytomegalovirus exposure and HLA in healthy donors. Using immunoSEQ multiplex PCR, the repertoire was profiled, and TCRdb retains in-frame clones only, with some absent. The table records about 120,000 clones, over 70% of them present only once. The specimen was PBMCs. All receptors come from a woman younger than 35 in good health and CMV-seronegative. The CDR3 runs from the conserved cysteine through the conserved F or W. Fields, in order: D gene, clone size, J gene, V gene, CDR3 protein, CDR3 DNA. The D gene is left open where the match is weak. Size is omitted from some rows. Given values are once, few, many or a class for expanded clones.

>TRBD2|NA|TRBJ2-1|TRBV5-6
CASSFLAGGLYNEQFF
TGTGCCAGCAGCTTCCTAGCGGGGGGGCTCTACAATGAGCAGTTCTTC
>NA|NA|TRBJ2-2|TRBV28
CASTDKSTGELFF
TGTGCCAGCACCGATAAGAGCACCGGGGAGCTGTTTTTT
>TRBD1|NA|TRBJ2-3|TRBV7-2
CASSLGTGGIDTQYF
TGTGCCAGCAGCCTCGGGACAGGGGGCATAGATACGCAGTATTTT
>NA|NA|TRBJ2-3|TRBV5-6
CASSLAPRDTQYF
TGTGCCAGCAGCTTGGCCCCCCGGGATACGCAGTATTTT
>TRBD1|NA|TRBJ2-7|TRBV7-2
CASSLGQGVGEQYF
TGTGCCAGCAGCCTGGGACAGGGCGTTGGCGAGCAGTACTTC
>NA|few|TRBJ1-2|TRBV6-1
CANGNFYGYTF
TGTGCCAACGGGAATTTCTATGGCTACACCTTC
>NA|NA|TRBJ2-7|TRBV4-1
CASSQDGSEQYF
TGCGCCAGCAGCCAAGACGGGTCCGAGCAGTACTTC
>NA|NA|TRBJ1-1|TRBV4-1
CASSQSGGLNTEAFF
TGCGCCAGCAGCCAGTCGGGGGGGTTGAACACTGAAGCTTTCTTT
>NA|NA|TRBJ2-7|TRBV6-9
CAINKRDPGEGEQYF
TGTGCCATAAACAAAAGGGATCCAGGAGAGGGCGAGCAGTACTTC
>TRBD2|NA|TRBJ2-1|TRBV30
CAWTRTSGGHYNEQFF
TGTGCCTGGACCCGGACTAGCGGGGGACATTACAATGAGCAGTTCTTC
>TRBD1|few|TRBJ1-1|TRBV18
CASSPRDRTLNTEAFF
TGTGCCAGCTCACCTCGGGACAGGACGCTAAACACTGAAGCTTTCTTT
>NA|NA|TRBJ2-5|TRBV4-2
CASSQGVGGIQETQYF
TGTGCCAGCAGCCAAGGGGTTGGGGGGATCCAAGAGACCCAGTACTTC